Listed here are 13 T cell receptor beta chains from one sample, sequenced in a study of OX40 agonist ivuxolimab in advanced cancers. The table came from immunoSEQ multiplex PCR; TCRdb's copy has only in-frame clones and leaves some out. The sample carries 50,000 to 75,000 clones, 90% to 95% recorded once. Here the sequenced sample was CD4+ or CD8+ T cells sorted from blood, taken in a trial of the OX40 agonist ivuxolimab. Source of these receptors: an adult with an advanced solid tumor such as melanoma, head and neck, liver or kidney cancer.

The J gene is TRBJ2-1, the V gene TRBV20-1; D could derive from TRBD1 or TRBD2 (5 bases each). The V gene lost 4 bases and the J gene lost 14 bases, with 15 bases spanning the gap. Germline CDR1 is DFQATT and CDR2 is SNEGSKA (reference sequence). There are 11 residues in the CDR3. The CDR3 DNA reads TGCAGTGCTAACACCGGGACGGAGGAGTTCTTC. Amino acids: CSANTGTEEFF.

The chain couples TRBV10-3 to TRBJ1-1, with D perhaps matching TRBD1 (5 bases). Germline V gene data show CDR1 as ENHRY and CDR2 as SYGVKD. V was clipped by 0 bases and J by 6 bases, with 11 bases between them. This CDR3 has 14 amino acids. CDR3 residues: CAISESLGGAEAFF. CDR3 bases: TGTGCCATCAGTGAGTCGCTGGGGGGTGCTGAAGCTTTCTTT.

The chain employs TRBV27 and TRBJ2-2; 7 bases match TRBD1. The CDR3 is 15 amino acids. V shed 7 bases and J 3 bases; nucleotides not matched to a gene: 8. Germline CDR1 is MNHEY and CDR2 is SMNVEV (reference sequence). The CDR3 protein is CASTPGTEYTGELFF. The CDR3 nucleotides read TGTGCCAGCACCCCCGGGACAGAGTACACCGGGGAGCTGTTTTTT.

The rearrangement joins TRBV6-6 to TRBJ2-3, with TRBD2 matching over 9 bases. V lost 8 bases and J lost 4; bases outside the gene matches: 10. Germline V gene lookup returns CDR1 MNHNY and CDR2 SVGAGI (reference sequence). The CDR3 has 15 amino acids. CDR3 coding DNA: TGTGCCAGCCATAGCGGCGGGGGGGCTGCAGATACGCAGTATTTT. The encoded protein is CASHSGGGAADTQYF.

This rearrangement joins TRBV19 to TRBJ2-1; 13 bases agree with TRBD2. This CDR3 is 18 amino acids long. V shed 5 bases and J 0 bases; nucleotides not matched to a gene: 7. Germline V lookup: CDR1 LNHDA, CDR2 SQIVND (reference sequence). The CDR3 protein is CASSSTSGGHSSYNEQFF. The CDR3 DNA follows: TGTGCCAGTAGTTCGACTAGCGGGGGGCACAGCTCCTACAATGAGCAGTTCTTC. The full variable domain, rest sourced from reference TRBV19 and TRBJ2-1, is DGGITQSPKYLFRKEGQNVTLSCEQNLNHDAMYWYRQDPGQGLRLIYYSQIVNDFQKGDIAEGYSVSREKKESFPLTVTSAQKNPTAFYLCASSSTSGGHSSYNEQFFGPGTRLTVL.

The chain couples TRBV9 to TRBJ2-7; no firm D call. The CDR3 is 11 residues long. Between the trimmed V and J ends, which lost 0 bases and 4 bases, there was a span of 2 bases. Germline lookup yields CDR1 SGDLS and CDR2 YYNGEE. CDR3 in amino acids: CASSVGYEQYF. As DNA, the CDR3 is TGTGCCAGCAGCGTAGGGTACGAGCAGTACTTC.

This clone occurred a few times. This chain connects TRBV7-6 to TRBJ2-5; 9 nucleotides align to TRBD1. The CDR3 covers 17 residues. Germline V gene sequence: CDR1 SGHVS, CDR2 FNYEAQ. V trimming: 4 bases; J trimming: 1 base; junction bases outside the gene matches: 10. The CDR3 DNA reads TGTGCCAGCAGCTCGCTAGGGACAGGGCCTCTCCAAGAGACCCAGTACTTC. Protein: CASSSLGTGPLQETQYF.

This clone was detected once. The genes are TRBV6-6 and TRBJ2-3; tentative D call: TRBD1 (6 bases). Trimming pared 2 bases from V and 2 bases from J, leaving 11 bases between. The CDR3 totals 15 residues. Germline V gives CDR1 MNHNY, CDR2 SVGAGI (reference sequence). This chain's CDR3 is CASSYPGTHTDTQYF. Here the CDR3 DNA reads TGTGCCAGCAGTTACCCCGGGACACACACAGATACGCAGTATTTT.

The rearrangement joins TRBV11-2 to TRBJ2-2; D remains unclear. Trimming stripped 0 bases from V and 5 bases from J, with 10 bases between. The CDR3 loop spans 15 amino acids. Germline V gene sequence: CDR1 SGHAT, CDR2 FQNNGV. CDR3 nucleotides: TGTGCCAGCAGCTTAGATAGTACGGTGACCGGGGAGCTGTTTTTT. Translated: CASSLDSTVTGELFF.

In this sample, this clone turned up a few times. V gene TRBV10-3 combines with J gene TRBJ1-1; possibly TRBD1 for D (6 bases). V was shortened by 2 bases and J by 5 bases, with 15 bases between the two germline ends. This CDR3 has 15 amino acids. Germline CDR1 reads ENHRY; CDR2 reads SYGVKD. The CDR3 loop reads CAISERGTLGTEAFF. For the CDR3, the DNA is TGTGCCATCAGTGAGCGGGGGACACTAGGGACTGAAGCTTTCTTT.

V and J are TRBV5-8 and TRBJ2-7; possibly TRBD2 for D (7 bases). The CDR3 length is 18 residues. Germline V CDR1 and CDR2: SGHTS, YDEGEE. The V and J ends lost 6 bases and 0 bases respectively, with 25 bases between them. CDR3 sequence (DNA): TGTGCCAGCATTTCTGGGCGGGGGACGGGGGGACACTCCTACGAGCAGTACTTC. Translated: CASISGRGTGGHSYEQYF.

V is TRBV11-1 and J is TRBJ2-7, with TRBD2 identical over 8 bases. Germline V gene data show CDR1 as SGHAT and CDR2 as FQDESV (reference sequence). The CDR3 is made up of 19 amino acids. Trimming took 1 base from V and 0 from J; bases not matched to a gene: 14. DNA for the CDR3: TGTGCCAGCAGCTTAGGCGTAGGTGCTGCTAGCGGGTTCTCCTACGAGCAGTACTTC. It is translated as CASSLGVGAASGFSYEQYF. Filled out from reference TRBV11-1 and TRBJ2-7, the complete variable domain reads EAEVAQSPRYKITEKSQAVAFWCDPISGHATLYWYRQILGQGPELLVQFQDESVVDDSQLPKDRFSAERLKGVDSTLKIQPAELGDSAMYLCASSLGVGAASGFSYEQYFGPGTRLTVT.

About this clone: This sample includes further DNA sequences coding for the same CDR3. This chain uses TRBV19 with TRBJ1-4; D call uncertain. Germline lookup yields CDR1 LNHDA and CDR2 SQIVND (reference sequence). The CDR3 covers 14 residues. With 7 bases removed from V and 0 bases from J, the gap between germline ends came to 9 bases. CDR3: CASTHRATNEKLFF. The CDR3 DNA follows: TGTGCCAGTACCCACAGAGCAACTAATGAAAAACTGTTTTTT.